Listed below are T cell receptor beta chains from one sample, sequenced in a study of blood T cell repertoires in COVID-19. Data came from immunoSEQ multiplex PCR; TCRdb stores just in-frame clones and leaves some out. Of roughly 180,000 clones detected, around 95% appear once; the ten largest clones hold 0.76%. Sequences were obtained from peripheral blood. These receptors originate from a man aged 30 to 45 with COVID-19, enrolled during active disease. Each CDR3 is given with its conserved first and last residue. The D gene is left open where the match is weak. Clone size is shown for a subset of rows, as once, few, many or a class of expanded clone.

J,D,V,size,CDR3,DNA
TRBJ1-2,NA,TRBV5-1,NA,CASSLGEDGYTF,TGCGCCAGCAGCTTGGGGGAGGATGGCTACACCTTC
TRBJ1-6,NA,TRBV6-5,NA,CASSYSKRAVNSPLHF,TGTGCCAGCAGTTACTCGAAGAGGGCCGTAAATTCACCCCTCCACTTT
TRBJ2-3,TRBD1,TRBV10-3,NA,CAISENRGTGADTQYF,TGTGCCATCAGTGAGAACCGAGGGACAGGGGCAGATACGCAGTATTTT
TRBJ2-3,TRBD2,TRBV19,NA,CASSNPLAANTDTQYF,TGTGCCAGTAGTAACCCACTAGCGGCCAACACAGATACGCAGTATTTT
TRBJ2-5,NA,TRBV9,NA,CASGAVGSLTQYF,TGTGCCAGCGGGGCAGTCGGGAGTTTGACCCAGTACTTC
TRBJ1-1,NA,TRBV7-9,NA,CASSQQGNTEAFF,TGTGCCAGCAGCCAACAGGGGAACACTGAAGCTTTCTTT
TRBJ1-2,TRBD1,TRBV10-3,NA,CAISEQPKTGDLYGYTF,TGTGCCATCAGTGAGCAACCTAAGACAGGGGACCTCTATGGCTACACCTTC
TRBJ1-2,TRBD1,TRBV11-2,once,CASSLVRGRRGYTF,TGTGCCAGCAGCTTAGTCAGGGGGCGAAGGGGCTACACCTTC
TRBJ1-5,NA,TRBV28,NA,CASSLLQGGNQPQHF,TGTGCCAGCAGTTTATTACAGGGAGGCAATCAGCCCCAGCATTTT
TRBJ2-7,TRBD2,TRBV11-2,NA,CASSLMGGLREQYF,TGTGCCAGCAGCTTGATGGGGGGACTACGGGAGCAGTACTTC
TRBJ1-5,TRBD1,TRBV7-9,once,CASSRTGNQPQHF,TGTGCCAGCAGCCGGACAGGAAATCAGCCCCAGCATTTT
TRBJ2-2,NA,TRBV5-1,NA,CASSVGLRGTGELFF,TGCGCCAGCAGCGTAGGGCTCCGGGGCACCGGGGAGCTGTTTTTT
TRBJ1-5,TRBD1,TRBV19,NA,CASTGTGNFRNQPQHF,TGTGCCAGTACCGGGACAGGGAATTTTCGCAATCAGCCCCAGCATTTT
TRBJ2-7,NA,TRBV7-2,few,CASSLGRGPSYEQYF,TGTGCCAGCAGCTTAGGGCGGGGGCCTTCCTACGAGCAGTACTTC
TRBJ2-1,TRBD1,TRBV30,NA,CACSPGTGRSANEQFF,TGTGCCTGTTCCCCCGGGACAGGGAGAAGTGCCAATGAGCAGTTCTTC
TRBJ1-2,TRBD1,TRBV18,NA,CASSPKPGQGEREGYTF,TGTGCCAGCTCACCAAAGCCGGGACAGGGGGAACGGGAAGGCTACACCTTC
TRBJ1-2,TRBD1,TRBV4-1,NA,CASSQADRGHGYTF,TGCGCCAGCAGCCAAGCAGACAGGGGGCATGGCTACACCTTC
TRBJ1-3,TRBD1,TRBV5-1,once,CASSSTGDGNTIYF,TGCGCCAGCAGCTCGACAGGGGACGGAAACACCATATATTTT
TRBJ1-5,NA,TRBV4-1,NA,CASSQFPPTPRGNQPQHF,TGCGCCAGCAGCCAGTTTCCACCGACTCCTCGGGGCAATCAGCCCCAGCATTTT
TRBJ1-1,TRBD1,TRBV10-3,NA,CAIGTGGANTEAFF,TGTGCCATCGGAACAGGGGGGGCGAACACTGAAGCTTTCTTT
TRBJ2-1,NA,TRBV18,NA,CASSPQHEQFF,TGTGCCAGCTCACCACAGCATGAGCAGTTCTTC
TRBJ1-3,NA,TRBV30,NA,CAWSKSSGNTIYF,TGTGCCTGGAGTAAGAGCTCTGGAAACACCATATATTTT
TRBJ2-7,TRBD2,TRBV18,NA,CASSPPSGVYEQYF,TGTGCCAGCTCCCCTCCTAGCGGGGTATACGAGCAGTACTTC
TRBJ1-1,NA,TRBV5-1,NA,CASSSGDSQRTEAFF,TGCGCCAGCAGCTCTGGGGACTCCCAGCGAACTGAAGCTTTCTTT
TRBJ2-6,TRBD2,TRBV30,NA,CAWGGEAGANVLTF,TGTGCCTGGGGGGGGGAGGCTGGGGCCAACGTCCTGACTTTC
TRBJ1-5,NA,TRBV5-4,NA,CASSLAGQPQHF,TGTGCCAGCAGCTTGGCCGGTCAGCCCCAGCATTTT
TRBJ2-5,TRBD2,TRBV3-1/TRBV3-2,NA,CASSRRGDETQYF,TGTGCCAGCAGCCGTCGGGGGGATGAGACCCAGTACTTC
TRBJ1-2,NA,TRBV6-5,few,CASSPRHLANYGYTF,TGTGCCAGCAGTCCCCGTCACTTAGCTAACTATGGCTACACCTTC
TRBJ2-1,NA,TRBV27,NA,CASSLSAGGHNEQFF,TGTGCCAGCAGTTTGAGTGCCGGGGGGCACAATGAGCAGTTCTTC
TRBJ1-2,TRBD1,TRBV6-5,once,CASSYRNRGIGYTF,TGTGCCAGCAGTTACCGAAACAGGGGGATTGGCTACACCTTC
TRBJ2-7,TRBD1,TRBV7-9,NA,CASSSTDRGYYEQYF,TGTGCCAGCAGCTCGACGGACAGGGGGTACTACGAGCAGTACTTC
TRBJ1-1,NA,TRBV11-2,NA,CASSLAQGHMNTEAFF,TGTGCCAGCAGCTTAGCTCAGGGACACATGAACACTGAAGCTTTCTTT
TRBJ2-1,NA,TRBV5-1,NA,CASSLGLKSSYNEQFF,TGCGCCAGCAGCTTGGGACTCAAAAGCTCCTACAATGAGCAGTTCTTC
TRBJ2-1,TRBD1,TRBV9,NA,CASSGSRDRAYNEQFF,TGTGCCAGCAGCGGGTCCCGGGACAGGGCTTACAATGAGCAGTTCTTC
TRBJ2-3,TRBD2,TRBV5-6,NA,CASSFGGGAGTQYF,TGTGCCAGCAGCTTCGGCGGGGGGGCCGGTACGCAGTATTTT
TRBJ2-2,TRBD2,TRBV10-2,NA,CASSERGGLAGPDTGELFF,TGCGCCAGCAGTGAGAGGGGGGGACTAGCGGGGCCGGACACCGGGGAGCTGTTTTTT
TRBJ2-7,NA,TRBV5-4,NA,CASRTGESSYEQYF,TGTGCCAGCAGGACGGGGGAGAGCTCCTACGAGCAGTACTTC
TRBJ1-2,NA,TRBV5-1,NA,CASSLVGGRPTGSVNYGYTF,TGCGCCAGCAGCTTGGTCGGCGGTAGGCCGACGGGAAGCGTAAACTATGGCTACACCTTC
TRBJ2-1,TRBD2,TRBV5-4,NA,CASSLGTSGPYNEQFF,TGTGCCAGCAGCTTGGGGACTAGCGGGCCCTACAATGAGCAGTTCTTC
TRBJ2-5,NA,TRBV2,NA,CASSELTGVQETQYF,TGTGCCAGCAGTGAATTAACGGGGGTACAAGAGACCCAGTACTTC
TRBJ1-6,NA,TRBV10-1,NA,CASSEIKQGRDSPLHF,TGCGCCAGCAGTGAAATAAAACAGGGTAGGGATTCACCCCTCCACTTT
TRBJ1-1,TRBD1,TRBV19,NA,CASSIIGQGPDAFF,TGTGCCAGTAGTATAATCGGACAGGGGCCGGATGCTTTCTTT
TRBJ1-3,NA,TRBV28,NA,CASRSGGHSGNTIYF,TGTGCCAGCAGATCCGGCGGACACTCTGGAAACACCATATATTTT
TRBJ1-5,NA,TRBV5-6,NA,CASSSRRGNQPQHF,TGTGCCAGCAGCTCGCGGAGAGGTAATCAGCCCCAGCATTTT
TRBJ1-1,NA,TRBV21-1,NA,CASSGYLAGGRTEAFF,TGTGCCAGCAGCGGATACCTTGCCGGGGGGAGGACTGAAGCTTTCTTT
TRBJ2-3,TRBD2,TRBV6-6,NA,CASSKGTSNGPDTQYF,TGTGCCAGCAGCAAGGGGACTAGCAATGGGCCAGATACGCAGTATTTT
TRBJ1-2,TRBD1,TRBV7-9,NA,CASSPWTGNYGYTF,TGTGCCAGCAGCCCTTGGACAGGGAACTATGGCTACACCTTC
TRBJ1-2,NA,TRBV9,NA,CASSPDGSDYGYTF,TGTGCCAGCAGCCCCGACGGGTCGGACTATGGCTACACCTTC
TRBJ1-2,NA,TRBV25-1,NA,CASSGSRGIVGYTF,TGTGCCAGCAGTGGGTCTCGGGGGATTGTTGGCTACACCTTC
TRBJ1-4,NA,TRBV11-1,NA,CASSLALERGEKLFF,TGTGCCAGCAGCTTAGCCCTCGAACGGGGTGAAAAACTGTTTTTT
TRBJ1-5,NA,TRBV6-5,NA,CASSSKETQPQHF,TGTGCCAGCAGTTCAAAGGAGACTCAGCCCCAGCATTTT
TRBJ1-2,TRBD1,TRBV6-5,NA,CASSYTNPTGQQGYTF,TGTGCCAGCAGTTACACCAACCCGACAGGGCAGCAAGGCTACACCTTC